The next 28 T cell receptor beta chains were all read from a single sample in a study of blood T cell repertoires in COVID-19. Measured with immunoSEQ multiplex PCR; TCRdb has only the in-frame clones, and not every one. The table lists about 50,000 clones, 85% to 90% of them singletons. The specimen sequenced was peripheral blood. The receptors here all came from a human donor in a cohort sampled during active COVID-19.

The chain employs TRBV27 and TRBJ2-5; 7 bases line up with TRBD1. V shed 5 bases, J shed 2 bases, and the junction held 11 bases outside the gene matches. The CDR3 has 16 amino acids. CDR1 is MNHEY, CDR2 SMNVEV, per germline (reference sequence). CDR3 in amino acids: CASSPLRQGMQETQYF. The CDR3 coding sequence is TGTGCCAGCAGTCCCCTCCGACAGGGTATGCAAGAGACCCAGTACTTC.

The chain links TRBV19 to TRBJ2-2, with 7 bases lining up with TRBD2. Trimming cost V 4 bases and J 3 bases; bases outside gene matches: 2. This CDR3 is built from 14 residues. The germline V gene has CDR1 LNHDA and CDR2 SQIVND (reference sequence). In nucleotides, the CDR3 is TGTGCCAGTAGTAGCGGGAGAGACACCGGGGAGCTGTTTTTT. Protein sequence: CASSSGRDTGELFF. Based on the CDR3 plus reference TRBV19 and TRBJ2-2, the full variable domain is DGGITQSPKYLFRKEGQNVTLSCEQNLNHDAMYWYRQDPGQGLRLIYYSQIVNDFQKGDIAEGYSVSREKKESFPLTVTSAQKNPTAFYLCASSSGRDTGELFFGEGSRLTVL.

This clone was seen only a few times. This chain uses TRBV6-6 with TRBJ1-1; 12 nucleotides match TRBD1. Germline lookup yields CDR1 MNHNY and CDR2 SVGAGI (reference sequence). Losses at the gene ends were 5 bases for V and 7 bases for J; bases not matched to a gene: 5. The CDR3 is 14 amino acids. CDR3 sequence (DNA): TGTGCCAGCAGTCACGGGACAGGGGGCGGTGAAGCTTTCTTT. Protein: CASSHGTGGGEAFF.

This chain connects TRBV14 to TRBJ1-6; 7 nucleotides agree with TRBD1. Germline CDR1 SGHDN, CDR2 FVKESK. This CDR3 comprises 17 residues. V gave up 4 bases and J gave up 0 bases; unmatched junction bases: 6. The CDR3 DNA is TGTGCCAGCAGCCTACCGGGACAGAGCTCCTATAATTCACCCCTCCACTTT. The encoded protein is CASSLPGQSSYNSPLHF.

Of note for this clone: Germline and junction disagree at one end, which may indicate a read error. V usage is TRBV6-1 and J usage is TRBJ2-4; tentative D call: TRBD1 (6 bases). Germline-derived CDR1 and CDR2 are MNHNS and SASEGT. This CDR3 is built from 15 residues. This CDR3 is CASSDPSAGENIQYF. The DNA for the CDR3 is TGTGCCAGCAGTGATCCGAGTGCAGGGGAAAATATTCAGTACTTC.

This sequence joins TRBV2 and TRBJ2-2; TRBD1 matches 7 bases. Germline CDR1 is SNHLY and CDR2 is FYNNEI. The V gene end was trimmed by 9 bases and the J gene end by 3 bases; junction bases not matched to a gene: 10. The CDR3 sequence is 15 residues long. Here the CDR3 DNA reads TGTGCCAGTTCTCGCGACAGGGCCGACACCGGGGAGCTGTTTTTT. This gives the protein CASSRDRADTGELFF.

This chain joins TRBV30 and TRBJ1-2; perhaps TRBD1 as D (5 bases). This CDR3 region has 13 residues. Germline CDR1 is GTSNPN and CDR2 is SVGIG (reference sequence). Trimming shortened V by 8 bases and J by 4 bases, and 17 bases separated the two germline ends. The CDR3 coding sequence is TGTGCCCTGATGATCCAACAGGTCTATGGCTACACCTTC. Encoded protein: CALMIQQVYGYTF. Variable domain in full (rest from reference TRBV30 and TRBJ1-2): SQTIHQWPATLVQPVGSPLSLECTVEGTSNPNLYWYRQAAGRGLQLLFYSVGIGQISSEVPQNLSASRPQDRQFILSSKKLLLSDSGFYLCALMIQQVYGYTFGSGTRLTVV.

This clone was recorded only once. The rearrangement joins TRBV2 to TRBJ1-6; weak D call: TRBD1 (6 bases). The V gene lost 4 bases and the J gene lost 7 bases, with 11 bases spanning the gap. The CDR3 extends over 14 amino acids. CDR1 and CDR2 from the germline V gene are SNHLY and FYNNEI. The CDR3 DNA reads as TGTGCCAGCAGTGCAGGGGATGAAAATTCACCCCTCCACTTT. Protein product: CASSAGDENSPLHF.

The chain recombines TRBV6-5 with TRBJ1-2, with D perhaps TRBD1 (6 bases). With 7 bases removed from V and 3 bases from J, the gap between germline ends came to 12 bases. Germline V lookup: CDR1 MNHEY, CDR2 SVGAGI. The CDR3 totals 13 residues. CDR3 nucleotides: TGTGCCAGCATGGCAGGGGCGGACTATGGCTACACCTTC. This gives the protein CASMAGADYGYTF.

CDR3 residues: CASSLYRDSGANVLTF. CDR3 DNA: TGTGCCAGCAGTTTATACAGGGACTCTGGGGCCAACGTCCTGACTTTC. The chain carries TRBV28 and TRBJ2-6, with D perhaps matching TRBD1 (6 bases). Trimming stripped 1 base from V and 0 bases from J, with 7 bases between. CDR1 MDHEN and CDR2 SYDVKM come from the germline V gene. This CDR3 is 16 amino acids long.

V is TRBV7-9 and J is TRBJ1-2; TRBD1 might be the D (6 bases). The germline V gene has CDR1 SEHNR and CDR2 FQNEAQ (reference sequence). This CDR3 comprises 15 residues. Trimming stripped 2 bases from V and 0 bases from J, with 10 bases between. The DNA of the CDR3 is TGTGCCAGCAGCTTACTGACAGGACCTAACTATGGCTACACCTTC. Translating gives CASSLLTGPNYGYTF.

The chain is built from TRBV9 and TRBJ1-3; D is perhaps TRBD1 (6 bases). Germline V lookup: CDR1 SGDLS, CDR2 YYNGEE. The CDR3 has 16 amino acids. The V end was cut by 0 bases, the J end by 0 bases, with 10 bases between. Here the CDR3 DNA reads TGTGCCAGCAGCGTAGTAAGGGGGTTCTCTGGAAACACCATATATTTT. This encodes CASSVVRGFSGNTIYF. The whole variable domain, filled in from reference TRBV9 and TRBJ1-3, reads DSGVTQTPKHLITATGQRVTLRCSPRSGDLSVYWYQQSLDQGLQFLIQYYNGEERAKGNILERFSAQQFPDLHSELNLSSLELGDSALYFCASSVVRGFSGNTIYFGEGSWLTVV.

This clone was seen only a few times. The chain couples TRBV10-2 to TRBJ1-5; 9 positions match TRBD1. V lost 0 bases and J lost 5; bases outside the gene matches: 11. Germline V gives CDR1 WSHSY, CDR2 SAAADI. CDR3 length: 18 residues. The CDR3 DNA follows: TGCGCCAGCAGTGAGTCGTGGTCCGGGACAGGGAGAGATCAGCCCCAGCATTTT. It yields the protein CASSESWSGTGRDQPQHF.

The rearrangement links TRBV5-1 to TRBJ2-1; weak D call: TRBD1 (5 bases). Germline CDR1 and CDR2: SGHRS and YFSETQ. The CDR3 contains 14 residues. V lost 4 bases, J lost 7 bases, and 15 bases lay in between. The CDR3 nucleotides are TGCGCCAGCAGCGACCCAGCAGGGCGGAATGAGCAGTTCTTC. It codes for CASSDPAGRNEQFF. The entire variable domain, with the rest obtained from reference TRBV5-1 and TRBJ2-1, is as follows: KAGVTQTPRYLIKTRGQQVTLSCSPISGHRSVSWYQQTPGQGLQFLFEYFSETQRNKGNFPGRFSGRQFSNSRSEMNVSTLELGDSALYLCASSDPAGRNEQFFGPGTRLTVL.

The chain links TRBV6-5 to TRBJ2-2, with no clear D. The V gene's germline CDR1 is MNHEY and CDR2 SVGAGI. Trimming took 0 bases from V and 1 from J, leaving 6 bases between them. CDR3 length equals 15 residues. The CDR3 sequence: CASSYSPGNTGELFF. As DNA, the CDR3 is TGTGCCAGCAGTTACTCTCCCGGGAACACCGGGGAGCTGTTTTTT.

The chain uses TRBV6-2 or TRBV6-3 and TRBJ1-5; 12 bases line up with TRBD1. This CDR3 is built from 16 residues. CDR1 is MNHEY and CDR2 is SVGEGT in the germline V gene. V lost 2 bases to trimming and J lost 1 base; unmatched junction nucleotides: 0. CDR3 DNA sequence: TGTGCCAGCAGTTACGGGACAGGGGGCAGCAATCAGCCCCAGCATTTT. It encodes CASSYGTGGSNQPQHF.

The rearrangement links TRBV10-2 to TRBJ1-5; TRBD1 is a possible D gene (6 bases). V was trimmed by 2 bases and J by 10 bases, leaving 15 bases between them. CDR1 WSHSY and CDR2 SAAADI come from the germline V gene. The CDR3 has 14 residues. CDR3 nucleotides: TGCGCCAGCAGTGAGGGGGGGGGCCGCCAACCCCAGCATTTT. Encoded protein: CASSEGGGRQPQHF.

This clone came up a few times. CDR3: CASSRGLAGATGELFF. The CDR3 DNA follows: TGTGCCAGCAGCCGAGGACTAGCGGGGGCGACCGGGGAGCTGTTTTTT. The V and J genes are TRBV3-1 (or the pseudogene TRBV3-2) and TRBJ2-2; 13 nucleotides match TRBD2. Per the germline V gene, CDR1 is LGHDT and CDR2 is YNNKEL (reference sequence). The CDR3 spans 16 residues. J gave up 5 bases and V 4 bases, and 4 bases lay outside the gene matches.

The rearrangement uses TRBV3-1 (or the pseudogene TRBV3-2) and TRBJ2-5; 8 positions agree with TRBD1. This CDR3 is 17 amino acids long. From germline, CDR1 is LGHDT and CDR2 YNNKEL (reference sequence). Trimming removed 1 base from V and 4 bases from J; junction bases left unmatched: 11. The CDR3 sequence is CASSQVLKAGGPETQYF. In DNA, the CDR3 is TGTGCCAGCAGCCAAGTTTTAAAGGCAGGGGGCCCAGAGACCCAGTACTTC.

With respect to this clone: The sample carries other DNA sequences with the same CDR3. The chain carries TRBV5-1 and TRBJ2-1; TRBD1 matches 10 bases. CDR3 length: 15 amino acids. Trimming cost V 4 bases and J 4 bases; bases outside gene matches: 5. Per germline, CDR1 SGHRS and CDR2 YFSETQ. The CDR3 bases are TGCGCCAGCAGCCCGGGACAGGGGTCTTACAATGAGCAGTTCTTC. Its protein product is CASSPGQGSYNEQFF.

This sequence joins TRBV7-2 and TRBJ1-1; a possible D gene is TRBD1 (6 bases). There are 15 residues in the CDR3. Trimming pared 5 bases from V and 7 bases from J, leaving 20 bases between. Germline loops: CDR1 SGHTA, CDR2 FQGNSA. DNA of the CDR3: TGTGCCAGCAGCCGGCCGGGACAACCCCCAGTTGAAGCTTTCTTT. This codes for CASSRPGQPPVEAFF.

The chain links TRBV30 to TRBJ2-3, with D unclear. From germline, CDR1 is GTSNPN and CDR2 SVGIG (reference sequence). Trimming left V 0 bases short and J 5 bases short, with 6 bases between. This CDR3 has 12 amino acids. The DNA for the CDR3 is TGTGCCTGGAGTGTTCTAGGAGATACGCAGTATTTT. Its translation is CAWSVLGDTQYF.

This chain joins TRBV2 and TRBJ2-1; tentative D call: TRBD2 (6 bases). Trimming stripped 4 bases from V and 12 bases from J, with 16 bases between. Germline V gives CDR1 SNHLY, CDR2 FYNNEI. The CDR3 has 13 residues. The CDR3 protein is CASSVVGIGGQFF. The DNA for the CDR3 is TGTGCCAGCAGTGTTGTCGGGATCGGGGGGCAGTTCTTC.

The V and J genes are TRBV6-5 and TRBJ2-1; 9 nucleotides agree with TRBD2. With 0 bases clipped from V and 7 bases from J, the junction kept 7 bases outside the gene matches. Germline CDR1 MNHEY, CDR2 SVGAGI. The CDR3 runs 16 residues. This CDR3 is CASSYSSAGGRNEQFF. In nucleotides, the CDR3 is TGTGCCAGCAGTTACTCGAGCGCGGGGGGGCGAAATGAGCAGTTCTTC.

J is TRBJ2-1 and V is TRBV5-4; 9 nucleotides line up with TRBD1. The CDR3 runs to 17 residues. CDR1 SGHNT and CDR2 YYREEE come from the germline V gene (reference sequence). V shed 3 bases, J shed 1 base, and the junction held 8 bases outside the gene matches. CDR3 sequence (DNA): TGTGCCAGCAGCTCGGGGACAGGGCCCAGGTCCTACAATGAGCAGTTCTTC. It codes for CASSSGTGPRSYNEQFF.

CDR3 protein: CASSMAGSYNEQFF. CDR3 nucleotides: TGTGCCAGTAGTATGGCGGGATCTTACAATGAGCAGTTCTTC. This chain uses TRBV19 with TRBJ2-1; tentatively, D is TRBD2 (6 bases). There are 14 residues in the CDR3. V was clipped by 3 bases and J by 4 bases, with 10 bases between them. Germline V gene lookup returns CDR1 LNHDA and CDR2 SQIVND (reference sequence).

The rearrangement joins TRBV6-5 to TRBJ1-4; D is possibly TRBD1 (6 bases). Germline CDR1 MNHEY, CDR2 SVGAGI. Trimming took 6 bases from V and 2 from J, leaving 10 bases between them. This CDR3 comprises 14 residues. CDR3 DNA sequence: TGTGCCAGCAGCCGGACAGATACTAATGAAAAACTGTTTTTT. This encodes CASSRTDTNEKLFF.

In this sample, this clone turned up once. The CDR3 DNA sequence: TGTGCCAGTAGTATAGGGCCGGGCGGGGGAGGATTGGCGACCCAGTACTTC. Amino acid sequence: CASSIGPGGGGLATQYF. This sequence joins TRBV19 and TRBJ2-5; 7 nucleotides match TRBD2. The CDR3 has 17 residues. With V trimmed by 1 base and J by 7 bases, 15 bases remained unmatched. Per germline, CDR1 LNHDA and CDR2 SQIVND (reference sequence).